The 29 T cell receptor beta chains reported below all come from one sample, sequenced in a study of T cells after yellow fever vaccination. MiXCR was run by TCRdb on the 5' RACE reads, yielding one entry per CDR3 protein. The sample lists some 550,000 distinct CDR3 sequences; roughly a fifth were seen once. This specimen was PBMCs, taken 15 days after the yellow fever booster vaccination. The receptors stem from a man aged 30 to 45 who received the YFV17D yellow fever vaccine.

The rearrangement joins TRBV15 to TRBJ2-5; D ambiguous. CDR3 length: 14 amino acids. V was trimmed by 0 bases and J by 2 bases, leaving 7 bases between them. Germline CDR1 and CDR2: LNHNV and YYDKDF (reference sequence). This CDR3 reads CATSRDGFQETQYF. DNA of the CDR3: TGTGCCACCAGCAGAGATGGTTTTCAAGAGACCCAGTACTTC.

In its sample, this clonotype was seen a few times. The J gene is TRBJ2-3, the V gene TRBV20-1; 9 positions match TRBD2. The ends lost 5 bases at V and 6 bases at J; junction bases unmatched: 6. The germline V gene has CDR1 DFQATT and CDR2 SNEGSKA (reference sequence). This CDR3 is 13 amino acids long. CDR3 bases: TGCAGTGCTGACGGGACTAGCTTGGATACGCAGTATTTT. Encoded protein: CSADGTSLDTQYF.

The chain couples TRBV4-3 to TRBJ2-1, with 9 nucleotides matching TRBD1. Trimming removed 1 base from V and 7 bases from J; junction bases left unmatched: 5. The CDR3 is 15 amino acids. The V gene's germline CDR1 is LGHNA and CDR2 YSLEER. The CDR3, as DNA: TGCGCCAGCAGCCAAGGGGACAGGGACGATAATGAGCAGTTCTTC. Its translation: CASSQGDRDDNEQFF.

This clonotype was seen a handful of times. J is TRBJ2-7 and V is TRBV11-2; 7 positions match TRBD2. Germline V gives CDR1 SGHAT, CDR2 FQNNGV. The CDR3 spans 18 residues. The J segment lost 2 bases and the V segment lost 4 bases, leaving 17 bases of the junction unmatched. CDR3 sequence: CASSSRVYSSGGTYEQYF. The CDR3 DNA follows: TGTGCCAGCAGCTCCCGCGTTTATTCTAGCGGAGGGACCTACGAGCAGTACTTC.

J is TRBJ1-4 and V is TRBV28, with 7 positions matching TRBD1. Germline trimming cut 5 bases from V and 5 bases from J; bases unmatched to any gene: 8. Per the germline V gene, CDR1 is MDHEN and CDR2 is SYDVKM. The CDR3 totals 15 residues. In DNA, the CDR3 is TGTGCCAGCAGTCTACTGGACAGGTCAAATGAAAAACTGTTTTTT. It translates to CASSLLDRSNEKLFF.

The rearrangement joins TRBV7-2 to TRBJ2-5, with a weak D call TRBD1 (6 bases). Germline CDR1 is SGHTA and CDR2 is FQGNSA. There are 15 residues in the CDR3. Trimming pared 4 bases from V and 0 bases from J, leaving 12 bases between. The CDR3: CASSSRGRNQETQYF. The CDR3 nucleotides are TGTGCCAGCAGCTCCAGGGGTAGGAACCAAGAGACCCAGTACTTC.

This clonotype appeared a few times. The chain has TRBV9 and TRBJ2-3; weak D call: TRBD2 (5 bases). There are 15 residues in the CDR3. CDR1 and CDR2 (germline): SGDLS, YYNGEE. V lost 7 bases and J lost 0, with 15 bases in between. The CDR3 DNA reads as TGTGCCAGCTCCAAAGCGGAGACTAGCACAGATACGCAGTATTTT. It encodes CASSKAETSTDTQYF.

This clonotype was observed a handful of times. The chain links TRBV6-5 to TRBJ2-7; D assignment may be TRBD1 or TRBD2 (5 bases each). The germline gives CDR1 MNHEY, CDR2 SVGAGI. The CDR3 sequence is 13 residues long. Trimming removed 4 bases at V and 9 bases at J, with 16 bases between. The CDR3 here is CASSSSHGGVQYF. In DNA, the CDR3 is TGTGCCAGCAGTTCCTCCCATGGGGGTGTGCAGTACTTC.

The V and J genes are TRBV20-1 and TRBJ1-4; D is possibly TRBD1 (5 bases). Germline V gene lookup returns CDR1 DFQATT and CDR2 SNEGSKA (reference sequence). The CDR3 totals 11 residues. Deletions cut 5 bases from V and 8 bases from J, with 9 bases between. CDR3 coding DNA: TGCAGTGCTTTTCGGGGCGAAAAACTGTTTTTT. It yields the protein CSAFRGEKLFF.

This clonotype was counted only a few times. The chain recombines TRBV12-3 or TRBV12-4 with TRBJ2-4; possible D gene TRBD1, 6 bases. The CDR3 loop spans 15 amino acids. Between the trimmed V and J ends, which lost 7 bases and 0 bases, there was a span of 13 bases. CDR3 amino acids: CASMVQGLAKNIQYF. CDR3 in DNA: TGTGCCAGCATGGTACAGGGTCTAGCCAAAAACATTCAGTACTTC.

A few counts support this clonotype. This chain uses TRBV7-9 with TRBJ1-3; the D is unclear. Germline V gives CDR1 SEHNR, CDR2 FQNEAQ (reference sequence). Between the trimmed V and J ends, which lost 7 bases and 3 bases, there was a span of 13 bases. The length of the CDR3 is 14 residues. The CDR3: CASTPSGGGNTIYF. As DNA, the CDR3 is TGTGCCAGCACCCCGTCGGGTGGTGGAAACACCATATATTTT.

The chain has TRBV4-3 and TRBJ2-1, with D perhaps being TRBD1 or TRBD2 (5 bases each). This CDR3 has 16 amino acids. The V end was cut by 4 bases, the J end by 0 bases, with 13 bases between. The germline V gene has CDR1 LGHNA and CDR2 YSLEER. CDR3 loop: CASSRGPRSSYNEQFF. The CDR3 DNA reads as TGCGCCAGCAGCCGGGGACCCAGAAGCTCCTACAATGAGCAGTTCTTC.

This clonotype was detected a few times. V gene TRBV7-2 combines with J gene TRBJ2-1; 7 nucleotides match TRBD2. CDR3 length: 15 residues. V lost 6 bases to trimming and J lost 2 bases; unmatched junction nucleotides: 7. Germline V gene data show CDR1 as SGHTA and CDR2 as FQGNSA. This CDR3 reads CASRLASGTYNEQFF. DNA for the CDR3: TGTGCCAGCAGGTTGGCTAGCGGCACCTACAATGAGCAGTTCTTC.

This rearrangement joins TRBV7-2 to TRBJ2-2; a weak D match, TRBD1 (6 bases). Germline V gives CDR1 SGHTA, CDR2 FQGNSA. V lost 3 bases and J lost 4, with 12 bases in between. CDR3 size: 15 residues. The CDR3 reads CASSFHRAATGELFF. The CDR3 bases are TGTGCCAGCAGCTTTCACAGGGCCGCCACCGGGGAGCTGTTTTTT.

A few counts support this clonotype. V usage is TRBV5-6 and J usage is TRBJ2-3; a possible D gene is TRBD2 (5 bases). CDR1 and CDR2 (germline): SGHDT, YYEEEE. The V end lost 5 bases, the J end lost 10 bases, and 14 bases lay between the germline ends. The CDR3 totals 12 residues. CDR3 sequence (DNA): TGTGCCAGCAGGGTGGTTGGGAGTTCGCAGTATTTT. It encodes CASRVVGSSQYF.

A few counts support this clonotype. The V and J genes are TRBV12-3 or TRBV12-4 and TRBJ2-1; perhaps TRBD2 as D (5 bases). V was clipped by 7 bases and J by 6 bases, with 19 bases between them. The CDR3 is made up of 15 amino acids. The CDR3 reads CASTSSDWHSNEQFF. CDR3 sequence (DNA): TGTGCCAGCACCTCCTCGGACTGGCACTCCAATGAGCAGTTCTTC.

In DNA form, the CDR3 reads TGTGCCAGCGCGGCGACTACTCCGGAGACCCAGTACTTC. Translating it yields CASAATTPETQYF. J is TRBJ2-5 and V is TRBV28, with TRBD2 as a possible D gene (5 bases). The V end lost 8 bases, the J end lost 5 bases, and 15 bases lay between the germline ends. The CDR3 runs 13 residues. The germline CDR1 and CDR2 sequences are MDHEN and SYDVKM.

This clonotype showed up many times. This chain links TRBV24-1 with TRBJ2-1; the D gene is possibly TRBD2 (6 bases). The V and J ends lost 4 bases and 7 bases respectively, with 13 bases between them. Germline lookup yields CDR1 KGHDR and CDR2 SFDVKD. The CDR3 runs 14 residues. This CDR3 is CATSELGTPNEQFF. CDR3 DNA sequence: TGTGCCACCAGTGAACTCGGGACTCCAAATGAGCAGTTCTTC.

The chain employs TRBV30 and TRBJ1-2; tentatively, D is TRBD1 (5 bases). Trimming stripped 3 bases from V and 2 bases from J, with 16 bases between. Germline CDR1 and CDR2: GTSNPN and SVGIG (reference sequence). This CDR3 has 15 amino acids. The CDR3 DNA follows: TGTGCCTGGAGGATGTACAGGTCGCGGAACTATGGCTACACCTTC. Translating it yields CAWRMYRSRNYGYTF.

The chain links TRBV5-1 to TRBJ2-1; weak D call: TRBD2 (7 bases). Trimming pared 9 bases from V and 2 bases from J, leaving 21 bases between. This CDR3 has 16 residues. Looked up from germline, CDR1 is SGHRS and CDR2 is YFSETQ. CDR3 sequence: CATQPGGGGTYNEQFF. The CDR3 nucleotides read TGCGCCACCCAGCCTGGGGGGGGCGGGACCTACAATGAGCAGTTCTTC. Filled out from reference TRBV5-1 and TRBJ2-1, the complete variable domain reads KAGVTQTPRYLIKTRGQQVTLSCSPISGHRSVSWYQQTPGQGLQFLFEYFSETQRNKGNFPGRFSGRQFSNSRSEMNVSTLELGDSALYLCATQPGGGGTYNEQFFGPGTRLTVL.

In its sample, this clonotype was seen a few times. The rearrangement links TRBV7-2 to TRBJ2-4, with D uncertain. Trimming took off 4 bases at V and 2 bases at J, with 9 bases between the two ends. The CDR3 contains 14 residues. Germline V gene lookup returns CDR1 SGHTA and CDR2 FQGNSA. The CDR3 loop is CASSSGVTKNIQYF. In DNA form, the CDR3 reads TGTGCCAGCAGCTCCGGAGTTACCAAAAACATTCAGTACTTC.

This clonotype showed up just a few times. The chain joins TRBV7-3 to TRBJ2-1, with TRBD2 matching over 10 bases. Unmatched junction bases numbered 8, after V lost 5 bases and J lost 7 bases. Germline V gene data show CDR1 as SGHTA and CDR2 as FQGTGA. CDR3 length: 15 amino acids. CDR3: CASSPLAGKLNEQFF. Here the CDR3 DNA reads TGTGCCAGCAGCCCACTAGCGGGAAAATTAAATGAGCAGTTCTTC.

This clonotype has more than one count but fewer than ten. J is TRBJ2-3 and V is TRBV28, with D tentatively TRBD2 (6 bases). The CDR3 runs 16 residues. Germline loops: CDR1 MDHEN, CDR2 SYDVKM. Trimming left V 4 bases short and J 6 bases short, with 20 bases between. Here the CDR3 DNA reads TGTGCCAGCAGTTCCCTCATATCTACTAGCTTGGATACGCAGTATTTT. This translates into CASSSLISTSLDTQYF.

This clonotype was found a few times. The junction departs from the called germline gene at one end, perhaps through a read error. The chain recombines TRBV6-2 or TRBV6-3 with TRBJ1-1; a weak D match, TRBD1 (6 bases). The CDR3 loop spans 12 amino acids. Per the germline V gene, CDR1 is MNHEY and CDR2 is SVGEGT. DNA for the CDR3: TGTGCCAGCAGAAGCCGGGACACCGAAGCTTTCTTT. Translation: CASRSRDTEAFF.

J is TRBJ2-3 and V is TRBV20-1, with 7 bases aligning to TRBD2. Trimming removed 3 bases from V and 3 bases from J; junction bases left unmatched: 15. The CDR3 has 17 amino acids. Per the germline V gene, CDR1 is DFQATT and CDR2 is SNEGSKA (reference sequence). The CDR3 DNA sequence: TGCAGTGCTAGGGGGAGCGGGGCTGCCGTGAGTACAGATACGCAGTATTTT. As protein: CSARGSGAAVSTDTQYF.

CDR3 region: CSARDQAGDPVEQFF. CDR3 coding DNA: TGCAGTGCTAGAGATCAGGCAGGGGACCCCGTCGAGCAGTTCTTC. V gene TRBV20-1 combines with J gene TRBJ2-1; maybe TRBD1 (6 bases). Trimming shortened V by 0 bases and J by 10 bases, and 19 bases separated the two germline ends. This CDR3 contains 15 residues. Looked up from germline, CDR1 is DFQATT and CDR2 is SNEGSKA (reference sequence).

This clonotype has only a few counts. The gene calls are TRBV20-1 and TRBJ2-2; D unresolved. CDR3 length: 16 amino acids. Looked up from germline, CDR1 is DFQATT and CDR2 is SNEGSKA (reference sequence). V lost 0 bases to trimming and J lost 2 bases, with 13 bases between them. CDR3 region: CSARDLTHRNTGELFF. The CDR3 DNA reads as TGCAGTGCTAGAGATCTAACCCATCGCAACACCGGGGAGCTGTTTTTT.

The gene calls are TRBV6-1 and TRBJ2-5, with 8 bases fitting TRBD1. This CDR3 comprises 14 residues. J gave up 5 bases and V 6 bases, and 8 bases lay outside the gene matches. Germline CDR1 and CDR2: MNHNS and SASEGT. CDR3 loop: CASRRTGIGETQYF. In DNA form, the CDR3 reads TGTGCCAGCAGGAGGACAGGGATAGGCGAGACCCAGTACTTC.

This clonotype was detected a few times. The CDR3 DNA is TGTGCCAGCAGTTACACTAGCGGTGTTGGCACAGATACGCAGTATTTT. Protein: CASSYTSGVGTDTQYF. This chain uses TRBV6-5 with TRBJ2-3; 8 nucleotides agree with TRBD2. This CDR3 has 16 residues. Trimming took 2 bases from V and 1 from J; bases not matched to a gene: 5. CDR1 is MNHEY, CDR2 SVGAGI, per germline.